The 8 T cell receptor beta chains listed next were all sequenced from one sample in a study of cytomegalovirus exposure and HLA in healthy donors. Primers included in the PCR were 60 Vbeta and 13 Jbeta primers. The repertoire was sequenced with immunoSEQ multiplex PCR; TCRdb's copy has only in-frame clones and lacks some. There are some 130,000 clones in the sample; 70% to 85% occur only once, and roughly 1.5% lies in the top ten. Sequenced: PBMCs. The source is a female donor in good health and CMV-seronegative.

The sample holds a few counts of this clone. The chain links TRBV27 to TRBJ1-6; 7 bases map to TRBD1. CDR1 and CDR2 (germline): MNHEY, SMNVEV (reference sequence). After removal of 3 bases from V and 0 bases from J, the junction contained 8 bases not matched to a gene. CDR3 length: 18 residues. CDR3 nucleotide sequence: TGTGCCAGCAGTTTGACAGGGCCTTTTAGCTCCTATAATTCACCCCTCCACTTT. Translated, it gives CASSLTGPFSSYNSPLHF.

In DNA form, the CDR3 reads TGTGCCAGCAGCTTAGGGACTGCATCCTACGAGCAGTACTTC. Its translation is CASSLGTASYEQYF. The chain employs TRBV7-9 and TRBJ2-7; possibly TRBD2 for D (5 bases). Trimming removed 1 base at V and 1 base at J, with 8 bases between. CDR1 is SEHNR, CDR2 FQNEAQ, per germline (reference sequence). The CDR3 contains 14 residues.

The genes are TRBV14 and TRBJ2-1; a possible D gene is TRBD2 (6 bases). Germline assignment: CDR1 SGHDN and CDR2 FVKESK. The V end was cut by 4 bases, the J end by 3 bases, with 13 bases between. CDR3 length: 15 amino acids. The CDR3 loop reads CASSPLEGSYNEQFF. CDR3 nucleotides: TGTGCCAGCAGCCCCTTGGAGGGAAGCTACAATGAGCAGTTCTTC.

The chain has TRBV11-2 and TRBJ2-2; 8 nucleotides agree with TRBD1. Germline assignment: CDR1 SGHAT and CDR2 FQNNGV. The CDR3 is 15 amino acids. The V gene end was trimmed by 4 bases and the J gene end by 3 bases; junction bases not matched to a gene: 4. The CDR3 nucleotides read TGTGCCAGCAGCTCCCGGACAGGGCACACCGGGGAGCTGTTTTTT. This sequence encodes CASSSRTGHTGELFF. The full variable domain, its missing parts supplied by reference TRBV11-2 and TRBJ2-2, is EAGVAQSPRYKIIEKRQSVAFWCNPISGHATLYWYQQILGQGPKLLIQFQNNGVVDDSQLPKDRFSAERLKGVDSTLKIQPAKLEDSAVYLCASSSRTGHTGELFFGEGSRLTVL.

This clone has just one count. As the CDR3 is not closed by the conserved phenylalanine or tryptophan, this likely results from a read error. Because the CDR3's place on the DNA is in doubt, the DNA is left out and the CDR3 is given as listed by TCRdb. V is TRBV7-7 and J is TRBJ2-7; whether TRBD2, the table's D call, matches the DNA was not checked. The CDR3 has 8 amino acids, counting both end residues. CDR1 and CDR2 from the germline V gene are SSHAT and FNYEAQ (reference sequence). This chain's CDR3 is CAGGTDRC.

The CDR3 bases are TGCGCCAGAGACAGGGGGATACACACCGGGGAGCTGTTTTTT. Its translation: CARDRGIHTGELFF. The gene calls are TRBV10-1 and TRBJ1-3; TRBD1 agrees at 9 bases. The J call may be incorrect, as the DNA end agrees better with TRBJ2-2. The CDR3 totals 14 residues. The germline V gene encodes CDR1 WNHNN and CDR2 SYGVQD (reference sequence).

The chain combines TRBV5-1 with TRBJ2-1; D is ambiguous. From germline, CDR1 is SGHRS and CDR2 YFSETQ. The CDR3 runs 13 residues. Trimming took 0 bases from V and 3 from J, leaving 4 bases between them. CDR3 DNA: TGCGCCAGCAGCTTGGGGAGCTACAATGAGCAGTTCTTC. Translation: CASSLGSYNEQFF.

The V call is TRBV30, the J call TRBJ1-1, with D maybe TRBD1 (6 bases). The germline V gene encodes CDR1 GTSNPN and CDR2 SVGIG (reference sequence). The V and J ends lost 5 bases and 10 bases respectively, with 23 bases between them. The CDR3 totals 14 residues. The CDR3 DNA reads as TGTGCCTGGGACGTACAGGGCTTGCAAAGGGGAGCTTTCTTT. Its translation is CAWDVQGLQRGAFF.